This T cell receptor beta chain came from a study of graft-versus-host responses after intestinal transplantation. General observations from the study: The authors found GvH clones in recipient marrow, some appearing first in ileum or blood.

Assay used: immunoSEQ multiplex PCR; TCRdb lists only in-frame clones, some missing. The repertoire holds some 120,000 clones, roughly nine tenths seen once, with 0.18% in the top ten. Comment on this clone: Its specificity is not known.

Germline V gene sequence: CDR1 SGDLS, CDR2 YYNGEE. The V gene lost 4 bases and the J gene lost 0 bases, with 5 bases spanning the gap. This CDR3 has 13 residues. This receptor was taken from a human donor who received an intestinal transplant. The V call is TRBV9, the J call TRBJ1-5, with D hard to call. Material: unstimulated CD4+ T cells sorted from spleen or lymph node cells, obtained before intestinal transplant. CDR3 in amino acids: CASSPNSNQPQHF. CDR3 bases: TGTGCCAGCAGCCCAAATAGCAATCAGCCCCAGCATTTT.